The present TCR beta chain was sequenced within a study of blood T cell repertoires in COVID-19. About the research overall: Donors in the United States, Italy and Spain gave samples during acute or convalescent COVID-19. The cDNA or gDNA used as material had been derived from T cells, B-cell-depleted T cells, or PBMCs.

Only in-frame clones appear in the TCRdb table, and some are missing; sequencing was by immunoSEQ multiplex PCR. Of 100,000 or so clones in the sample, 85% were seen once. The CDR3 runs to 15 residues. Germline CDR1 reads SGDLS; CDR2 reads YYNGEE. Trimming at V came to 0 bases and at J to 7 bases, leaving 6 bases not matched to a gene. This clonotype was obtained from a woman between 70 and 85 years old with active or convalescent COVID-19. The sequenced sample consisted of peripheral blood. This chain links TRBV9 with TRBJ1-4; 7 bases match TRBD1. For the CDR3, the DNA is TGTGCCAGCAGCGTAGGCGACAGGGATGGTGAAAAACTGTTTTTT. Translated: CASSVGDRDGEKLFF.